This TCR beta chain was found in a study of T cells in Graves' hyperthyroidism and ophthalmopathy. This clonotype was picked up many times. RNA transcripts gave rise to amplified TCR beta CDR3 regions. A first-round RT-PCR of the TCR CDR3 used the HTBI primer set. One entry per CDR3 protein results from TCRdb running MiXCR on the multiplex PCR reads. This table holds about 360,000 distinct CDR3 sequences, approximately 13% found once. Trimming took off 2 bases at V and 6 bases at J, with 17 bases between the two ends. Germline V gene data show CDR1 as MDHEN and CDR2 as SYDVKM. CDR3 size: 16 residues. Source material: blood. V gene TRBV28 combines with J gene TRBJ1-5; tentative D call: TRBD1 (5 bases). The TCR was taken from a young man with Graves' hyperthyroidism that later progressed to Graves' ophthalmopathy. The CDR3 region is CASSLAPGRIGQPQHF. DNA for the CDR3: TGTGCCAGCAGTTTAGCCCCAGGGAGGATAGGTCAGCCCCAGCATTTT.